This T cell receptor beta chain was recovered during a study of blood T cells in healthy people across ages. Study observations and caveats: Older individuals had lower TCR beta diversity per million T cells (the decline was roughly linear). Compared with aged donors, long-lived donors showed fewer expanded clones, suggesting selection.

With a J-beta primer mix and a sample-barcoded 5' primer, a second PCR ran roughly 6 to 12 cycles. At least 2.5 million CDR3-containing paired-end reads were obtained per sample. TCRdb called the 5' RACE reads again in MiXCR, with one record for every CDR3 protein. The sample has 850,000 or so distinct CDR3 sequences, around 26% seen once; the top ten hold around a sixth. This clonotype was detected only a few times. The antigen is unknown. Looked up from germline, CDR1 is LGHDT and CDR2 is YNNKEL (reference sequence). Trimming pared 0 bases from V and 4 bases from J, leaving 9 bases between. The CDR3 runs to 14 residues.

The TCR was taken from a woman of 80 years or more in good health. The gene calls are TRBV3-1 and TRBJ2-5; the D gene is possibly TRBD1 (5 bases). Sequenced input: blood. CDR3 nucleotides: TGTGCCAGCAGCCAAGATTCTAGGGGAGAGACCCAGTACTTC. This gives the protein CASSQDSRGETQYF.